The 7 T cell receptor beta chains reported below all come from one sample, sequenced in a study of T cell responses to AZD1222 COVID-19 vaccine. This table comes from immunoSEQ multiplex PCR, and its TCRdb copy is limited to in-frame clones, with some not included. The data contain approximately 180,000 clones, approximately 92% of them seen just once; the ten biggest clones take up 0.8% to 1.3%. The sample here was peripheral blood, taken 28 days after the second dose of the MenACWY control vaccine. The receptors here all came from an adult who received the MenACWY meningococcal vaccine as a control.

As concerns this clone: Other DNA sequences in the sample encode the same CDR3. This CDR3 reads CASSLQGQPQHF. CDR3 coding DNA: TGTGCCAGCAGCTTACAGGGTCAGCCCCAGCATTTT. The chain recombines TRBV7-2 with TRBJ1-5; possible D gene TRBD1, 5 bases. This CDR3 region has 12 residues. CDR1 and CDR2 from the germline V gene are SGHTA and FQGNSA. The germline V and J ends were trimmed by 2 bases and 6 bases, with 5 bases remaining between them.

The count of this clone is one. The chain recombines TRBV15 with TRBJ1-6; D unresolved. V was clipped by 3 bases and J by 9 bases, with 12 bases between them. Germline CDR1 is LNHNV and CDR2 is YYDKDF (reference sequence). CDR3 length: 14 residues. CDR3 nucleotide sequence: TGTGCCACCAGCAGTGGATTGGAGGCTTCACCCCTCCACTTT. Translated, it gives CATSSGLEASPLHF.

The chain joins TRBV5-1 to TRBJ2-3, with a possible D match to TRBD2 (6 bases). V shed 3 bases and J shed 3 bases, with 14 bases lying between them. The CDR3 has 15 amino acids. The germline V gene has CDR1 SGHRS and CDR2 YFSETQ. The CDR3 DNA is TGCGCCAGCAGCTCCGTCCCGGGACTTACAGATACGCAGTATTTT. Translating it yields CASSSVPGLTDTQYF.

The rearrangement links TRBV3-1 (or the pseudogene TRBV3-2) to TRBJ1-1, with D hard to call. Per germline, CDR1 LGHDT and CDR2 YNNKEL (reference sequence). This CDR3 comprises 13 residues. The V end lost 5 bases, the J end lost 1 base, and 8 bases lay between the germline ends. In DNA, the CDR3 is TGTGCCAGCAGCGAAACTAAGAACACTGAAGCTTTCTTT. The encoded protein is CASSETKNTEAFF.

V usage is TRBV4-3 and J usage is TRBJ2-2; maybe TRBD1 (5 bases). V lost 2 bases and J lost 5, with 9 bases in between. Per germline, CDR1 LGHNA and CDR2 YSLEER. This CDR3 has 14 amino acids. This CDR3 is CASSQITGTGELFF. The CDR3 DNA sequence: TGCGCCAGCAGCCAAATAACAGGAACCGGGGAGCTGTTTTTT.

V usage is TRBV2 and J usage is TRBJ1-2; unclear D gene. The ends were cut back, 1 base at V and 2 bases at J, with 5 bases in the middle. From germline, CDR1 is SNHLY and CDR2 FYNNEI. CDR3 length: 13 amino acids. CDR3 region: CASSEEGNYGYTF. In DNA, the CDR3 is TGTGCCAGCAGTGAAGAAGGGAACTATGGCTACACCTTC.

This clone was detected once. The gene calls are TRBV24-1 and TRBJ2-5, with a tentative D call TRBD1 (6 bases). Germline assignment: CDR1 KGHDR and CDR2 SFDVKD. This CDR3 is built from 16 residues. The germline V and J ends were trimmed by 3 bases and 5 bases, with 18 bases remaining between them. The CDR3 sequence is CATSDPNPTGGETQYF. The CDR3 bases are TGTGCCACCAGTGATCCGAACCCGACAGGTGGGGAGACCCAGTACTTC.